The 26 T cell receptor beta chains reported below all come from one sample, sequenced in a study of T cell changes during pregnancy in multiple sclerosis. Libraries were prepared by immunoSEQ multiplex PCR; TCRdb keeps only in-frame clonotypes and omits some of them. The table has over 50,000 clones, around 89% seen once; the top ten hold more than 1.5%. Sequencing used peripheral blood, obtained after pregnancy. The receptors stem from a female donor with multiple sclerosis, enrolled in a pregnancy study.

The gene calls are TRBV18 and TRBJ1-2; D is perhaps TRBD1 (5 bases). The CDR3 is made up of 13 amino acids. The V gene lost 0 bases and the J gene lost 7 bases, with 9 bases spanning the gap. CDR1 KGHSH and CDR2 LQKENI come from the germline V gene. CDR3 sequence: CASSPPTVPGYTF. CDR3 nucleotide sequence: TGTGCCAGCTCACCACCGACAGTTCCTGGCTACACCTTC.

V is TRBV30 and J is TRBJ1-4; TRBD1 agrees at 9 bases. The germline V gene has CDR1 GTSNPN and CDR2 SVGIG (reference sequence). Trimming took 2 bases from V and 7 from J; bases not matched to a gene: 11. The CDR3 runs 16 residues. CDR3 residues: CAWSLVRGTGTEKLFF. In DNA form, the CDR3 reads TGTGCCTGGAGTTTAGTACGGGGGACAGGGACTGAAAAACTGTTTTTT.

This clone was seen only a few times. The V and J genes are TRBV19 and TRBJ2-7; the D is unclear. Germline values: CDR1 LNHDA, CDR2 SQIVND (reference sequence). V was cut by 2 bases and J by 4 bases, with 6 bases left in between. There are 12 residues in the CDR3. CDR3 loop: CASSISAYEQYF. CDR3 nucleotides: TGTGCCAGTAGTATAAGCGCTTACGAGCAGTACTTC.

The J gene is TRBJ2-1, the V gene TRBV7-3; TRBD2 matches 7 bases. CDR3 length equals 19 residues. The J segment lost 0 bases and the V segment lost 0 bases, leaving 11 bases of the junction unmatched. Germline values: CDR1 SGHTA, CDR2 FQGTGA. DNA for the CDR3: TGTGCCAGCAGCTTAACGTGGGGGACTACCTTGAGCTCCTACAATGAGCAGTTCTTC. Its protein is CASSLTWGTTLSSYNEQFF.

The chain recombines TRBV6-1 with TRBJ2-7; 7 nucleotides line up with TRBD1. The germline CDR1 and CDR2 sequences are MNHNS and SASEGT. CDR3 size: 15 residues. The V gene end was trimmed by 4 bases and the J gene end by 4 bases; junction bases not matched to a gene: 10. The CDR3 loop is CASSGSTGSPYEQYF. DNA of the CDR3: TGTGCCAGCAGTGGGTCGACAGGGAGTCCATACGAGCAGTACTTC.

This clone was detected once. The chain combines TRBV30 with TRBJ1-2; D unclear. Trimming took 2 bases from V and 2 from J, leaving 6 bases between them. The CDR3 contains 12 residues. Germline V gene lookup returns CDR1 GTSNPN and CDR2 SVGIG (reference sequence). CDR3 in amino acids: CAWSPGNYGYTF. In nucleotides, the CDR3 is TGTGCCTGGAGTCCGGGGAACTATGGCTACACCTTC.

The V call is TRBV6-5, the J call TRBJ2-1; 8 bases map to TRBD2. Germline V gene data show CDR1 as MNHEY and CDR2 as SVGAGI. V gave up 4 bases and J gave up 12 bases; unmatched junction bases: 11. The CDR3 runs 14 residues. The CDR3 reads CASSSSGPGGGQFF. The CDR3 coding sequence is TGTGCCAGCAGTTCTAGCGGGCCGGGGGGCGGGCAGTTCTTC.

This clone occurred once. The chain couples TRBV5-5 to TRBJ1-6; the match to TRBD1 covers 9 bases. The ends lost 4 bases at V and 10 bases at J; junction bases unmatched: 3. The germline V gene encodes CDR1 SGHKS and CDR2 YYEKEE (reference sequence). CDR3 size: 13 residues. The CDR3 nucleotides read TGTGCCAGCAGCCTGGGGACAGGGTCACCCCTCCACTTT. Its protein is CASSLGTGSPLHF.

The rearrangement links TRBV2 to TRBJ2-2; 8 positions agree with TRBD2. J was trimmed by 6 bases and V by 1 base; bases with no gene match: 1. CDR1 and CDR2 (germline): SNHLY, FYNNEI. The CDR3 has 14 amino acids. The CDR3 spells CASSEGRGAGELFF. The CDR3 DNA reads as TGTGCCAGCAGTGAAGGGCGGGGGGCCGGGGAGCTGTTTTTT.

This chain uses TRBV5-1 with TRBJ2-3, with TRBD1 matching 10 bases. The CDR3 totals 14 residues. J lost 6 bases, V lost 7 bases, and 8 bases had no gene match. In germline, CDR1 is SGHRS, CDR2 YFSETQ. CDR3 nucleotides: TGCGCCAGCCATACGGGACAGGGGTGGGATACGCAGTATTTT. Translated, it gives CASHTGQGWDTQYF.

The chain joins TRBV7-3 to TRBJ2-2, with 10 bases matching TRBD2. Germline assignment: CDR1 SGHTA and CDR2 FQGTGA. Trimming at V came to 5 bases and at J to 4 bases, leaving 7 bases not matched to a gene. This CDR3 comprises 16 residues. CDR3 sequence reads: CASSHLAGATTGELFF. CDR3 bases: TGTGCCAGCAGCCATCTAGCGGGGGCCACCACCGGGGAGCTGTTTTTT.

The chain has TRBV5-1 and TRBJ2-7; possible D gene TRBD2, 6 bases. Trimming pared 5 bases from V and 6 bases from J, leaving 12 bases between. The V gene's germline CDR1 is SGHRS and CDR2 YFSETQ. CDR3 size: 12 residues. The CDR3 sequence is CASRSPGLEQYF. CDR3 sequence (DNA): TGCGCCAGCAGATCACCGGGACTCGAGCAGTACTTC.

This clone rates as medium-sized (0.01 to 0.1%). The CDR3 reads CASGLTTEKLFF. The CDR3 DNA sequence: TGTGCTAGTGGTTTGACTACCGAAAAACTGTTTTTT. The chain joins TRBV12-5 to TRBJ1-4; no definite D call. In germline, CDR1 is LGHNT, CDR2 FRNRAP. Trimming removed 2 bases from V and 8 bases from J, with 6 bases in between. CDR3 length: 12 residues.

This clone was recorded once. The chain carries TRBV29-1 and TRBJ1-1; D is unclear. This CDR3 region has 10 residues. CDR1 and CDR2 (germline): SQVTM, ANQGSEA. The V and J ends lost 5 bases and 3 bases respectively, with 4 bases between them. The CDR3, as DNA: TGCAGCGTTCTTCACACTGAAGCTTTCTTT. Its translation: CSVLHTEAFF.

The chain is built from TRBV27 and TRBJ1-2; TRBD1 might be the D (6 bases). The CDR3 contains 16 residues. Germline values: CDR1 MNHEY, CDR2 SMNVEV (reference sequence). V lost 6 bases and J lost 0, with 17 bases in between. In DNA, the CDR3 is TGTGCCAGCAGAACCATCAGGGGCAGCGCTAACTATGGCTACACCTTC. Encoded protein: CASRTIRGSANYGYTF.

As DNA, the CDR3 is TGCGCCAGCAGCTTCCTAGGGACAGGGGGCGACGAGCAGTACTTC. It encodes CASSFLGTGGDEQYF. The chain couples TRBV5-1 to TRBJ2-7; 12 nucleotides agree with TRBD1. This CDR3 region has 15 residues. Germline V gene lookup returns CDR1 SGHRS and CDR2 YFSETQ. The V gene end was trimmed by 2 bases and the J gene end by 5 bases; junction bases not matched to a gene: 5.

CDR3 sequence reads: CASSPGYMNTEAFF. The CDR3 DNA reads TGTGCCAGCAGCCCCGGGTACATGAACACTGAAGCTTTCTTT. This rearrangement joins TRBV13 to TRBJ1-1; D ambiguous. Germline lookup yields CDR1 PRHDT and CDR2 FYEKMQ (reference sequence). Between the trimmed V and J ends, which lost 5 bases and 0 bases, there was a span of 10 bases. The CDR3 length is 14 residues.

The CDR3 DNA follows: TGTGCCAGCAGCCCCACTGCTTCATTTTCAACTAATGAAAAACTGTTTTTT. As protein: CASSPTASFSTNEKLFF. This chain joins TRBV4-2 and TRBJ1-4; D not resolved. There are 17 residues in the CDR3. Per the germline V gene, CDR1 is LGHNA and CDR2 is YNFKEQ. Trimming removed 4 bases at V and 0 bases at J, with 15 bases between.

The genes are TRBV6-5 and TRBJ1-5; D is uncertain. The CDR3 runs 15 residues. The V end was cut by 6 bases, the J end by 3 bases, with 15 bases between. CDR1 and CDR2 (germline): MNHEY, SVGAGI. Written as DNA, the CDR3 is TGTGCCAGCAGGTCCCTGGGAGGTGCCAATCAGCCCCAGCATTTT. Its protein product is CASRSLGGANQPQHF.

The rearrangement links TRBV5-1 to TRBJ2-1; 11 nucleotides agree with TRBD1. V dropped 3 bases and J dropped 8; count of bases not matched to a gene: 7. CDR1 is SGHRS, CDR2 YFSETQ, per germline. The CDR3 contains 15 residues. CDR3 sequence: CASSSQGQGVDEQFF. Here the CDR3 DNA reads TGCGCCAGCAGCTCCCAGGGACAGGGGGTTGATGAGCAGTTCTTC.

The chain is built from TRBV5-1 and TRBJ2-3; D unclear. The CDR3 is made up of 12 amino acids. CDR1 SGHRS and CDR2 YFSETQ come from the germline V gene. The V and J ends lost 4 bases and 1 base respectively, with 4 bases between them. The CDR3 protein is CASSGGTDTQYF. CDR3 nucleotide sequence: TGCGCCAGCAGCGGAGGCACAGATACGCAGTATTTT.

The chain couples TRBV2 to TRBJ1-2; D not certain. Trimming shortened V by 3 bases and J by 1 base, and 6 bases separated the two germline ends. Germline V gives CDR1 SNHLY, CDR2 FYNNEI. The CDR3 is made up of 13 amino acids. The CDR3 loop is CASSEEGNYGYTF. The CDR3 DNA reads as TGTGCCAGCAGTGAGGAGGGTAACTATGGCTACACCTTC.

The J gene is TRBJ1-2, the V gene TRBV5-1, with 9 bases that match TRBD1. Trimming took 4 bases from V and 6 from J; bases not matched to a gene: 4. Germline-derived CDR1 and CDR2 are SGHRS and YFSETQ. There are 13 residues in the CDR3. In nucleotides, the CDR3 is TGCGCCAGCAGCCCCGGGACAGGGAATGGCTACACCTTC. Amino acids: CASSPGTGNGYTF. Variable domain in full (rest from reference TRBV5-1 and TRBJ1-2): KAGVTQTPRYLIKTRGQQVTLSCSPISGHRSVSWYQQTPGQGLQFLFEYFSETQRNKGNFPGRFSGRQFSNSRSEMNVSTLELGDSALYLCASSPGTGNGYTFGSGTRLTVV.

The chain uses TRBV7-9 and TRBJ2-5; D is possibly TRBD2 (6 bases). V was cut by 7 bases and J by 5 bases, with 17 bases left in between. Germline V gene data show CDR1 as SEHNR and CDR2 as FQNEAQ (reference sequence). This CDR3 spans 14 amino acids. The CDR3 here is CASTQGGGIETQYF. The CDR3 DNA follows: TGTGCCAGCACCCAAGGTGGGGGGATCGAGACCCAGTACTTC.

The J gene is TRBJ2-3, the V gene TRBV5-1, with 7 bases fitting TRBD2. Germline CDR1 is SGHRS and CDR2 is YFSETQ. The CDR3 is 15 residues long. V lost 1 base to trimming and J lost 2 bases; unmatched junction nucleotides: 4. The CDR3 DNA sequence: TGCGCCAGCAGCTTGATTGGGAGGGCCACAGATACGCAGTATTTT. Its protein is CASSLIGRATDTQYF.

This clone was detected once. This chain joins TRBV5-5 and TRBJ2-2; 9 bases match TRBD2. The CDR3 spans 18 residues. The germline gives CDR1 SGHKS, CDR2 YYEKEE (reference sequence). With V trimmed by 4 bases and J by 7 bases, 17 bases remained unmatched. The CDR3 is CASSLYPRSGGTFGELFF. For the CDR3, the DNA is TGTGCCAGCAGCCTGTACCCTAGAAGCGGGGGGACATTCGGGGAGCTGTTTTTT.